The 20 T cell receptor beta chains reported below all come from one sample, sequenced in a study of cytomegalovirus exposure and HLA in healthy donors. Clones were read by immunoSEQ multiplex PCR, and TCRdb kept only the in-frame ones, dropping some. Of some 70,000 clones listed, around 85% are singletons. The sample was PBMCs. The receptors were gathered from a man aged 25-45 years in good health and CMV-seronegative.

V and J are TRBV7-2 and TRBJ2-1; 8 nucleotides line up with TRBD2. CDR1 is SGHTA, CDR2 FQGNSA, per germline. CDR3 length: 15 residues. The V segment lost 5 bases and the J segment 7 bases; nucleotides outside the gene matches: 10. CDR3 nucleotide sequence: TGTGCCAGCAGCCCTTTAGCGGGGACTAGGAATGAGCAGTTCTTC. Translating gives CASSPLAGTRNEQFF. The full variable domain, in which reference TRBV7-2 and TRBJ2-1 provide the parts outside the CDR3, is GAGVSQSPSNKVTEKGKDVELRCDPISGHTALYWYRQSLGQGLEFLIYFQGNSAPDKSGLPSDRFSAERTGGSVSTLTIQRTQQEDSAVYLCASSPLAGTRNEQFFGPGTRLTVL.

The chain couples TRBV18 to TRBJ1-2, with TRBD1 matching 7 bases. V dropped 5 bases and J dropped 8; count of bases not matched to a gene: 8. Germline values: CDR1 KGHSH, CDR2 LQKENI. This CDR3 has 13 amino acids. The CDR3 sequence is CASSTDRAVGYTF. The CDR3 nucleotides are TGTGCCAGCTCAACAGACAGGGCGGTAGGCTACACCTTC.

This clone showed up just once. The chain joins TRBV15 to TRBJ1-3; TRBD1 agrees at 11 bases. The V gene's germline CDR1 is LNHNV and CDR2 YYDKDF (reference sequence). CDR3 length equals 16 residues. With 2 bases clipped from V and 4 bases from J, the junction kept 4 bases outside the gene matches. CDR3 coding DNA: TGTGCCACCAGCAGACTCGGACAGGGGGCAGGAAACACCATATATTTT. It is translated as CATSRLGQGAGNTIYF.

The chain carries TRBV7-4 and TRBJ2-5; TRBD2 agrees at 13 bases. Germline V gene lookup returns CDR1 SGHVT and CDR2 SQSDAQ. The CDR3 loop spans 15 amino acids. The ends lost 5 bases at V and 5 bases at J; junction bases unmatched: 5. The CDR3 coding sequence is TGTGCCAGCAGCCCCAAGACTAGCGGGAGGGAGACCCAGTACTTC. It yields the protein CASSPKTSGRETQYF.

V gene TRBV5-1 combines with J gene TRBJ1-2; D remains unclear. Germline V gene data show CDR1 as SGHRS and CDR2 as YFSETQ. V lost 3 bases, J lost 4 bases, and 16 bases lay in between. The CDR3 has 15 amino acids. The chain's CDR3 is CASSSGAGRPYGYTF. CDR3 DNA: TGCGCCAGCAGCTCCGGCGCGGGCAGACCCTATGGCTACACCTTC.

This sequence joins TRBV6-5 and TRBJ2-1; D remains unclear. V lost 11 bases to trimming and J lost 5 bases, with 13 bases between them. The germline CDR1 and CDR2 sequences are MNHEY and SVGAGI. This CDR3 is built from 12 residues. The CDR3 nucleotides are TGTGCCGCGGCCTCGGATCACAATGAGCAGTTCTTC. This encodes CAAASDHNEQFF.

V and J are TRBV5-4 and TRBJ2-2; 7 nucleotides agree with TRBD1. CDR1 and CDR2 (germline): SGHNT, YYREEE (reference sequence). There are 16 residues in the CDR3. The J segment lost 0 bases and the V segment lost 4 bases, leaving 6 bases of the junction unmatched. The CDR3 protein is CASSVGQDTNTGELFF. For the CDR3, the DNA is TGTGCCAGCAGCGTTGGACAGGATACGAACACCGGGGAGCTGTTTTTT.

This clone was counted between two and nine times. The chain couples TRBV20-1 to TRBJ1-5; perhaps TRBD1 as D (5 bases). Germline V CDR1 and CDR2: DFQATT, SNEGSKA (reference sequence). The CDR3 loop spans 11 amino acids. V shed 4 bases and J shed 10 bases, with 11 bases lying between them. The CDR3 spells CSATQGNPQHF. As DNA, the CDR3 is TGCAGTGCTACTCAGGGTAATCCCCAGCATTTT.

The chain links TRBV6-6 to TRBJ1-2, with a possible D match to TRBD1 (6 bases). CDR1 and CDR2 from the germline V gene are MNHNY and SVGAGI (reference sequence). The CDR3 totals 15 residues. Trimming removed 7 bases at V and 2 bases at J, with 17 bases between. The CDR3 loop reads CASTQLGTINYGYTF. CDR3 nucleotide sequence: TGTGCCAGCACCCAATTAGGGACAATAAACTATGGCTACACCTTC.

The chain links TRBV6-6 to TRBJ1-4, with TRBD1 identical over 7 bases. CDR1 MNHNY and CDR2 SVGAGI come from the germline V gene (reference sequence). CDR3 size: 15 residues. V dropped 4 bases and J dropped 8; count of bases not matched to a gene: 10. The CDR3 nucleotides read TGTGCCAGCAGTTCTATAAGGGGGCTCCGGGAAAAACTGTTTTTT. This translates into CASSSIRGLREKLFF.

The V gene is TRBV11-3, the J gene TRBJ2-5; D possibly corresponds to TRBD1 (6 bases). The V end lost 7 bases, the J end lost 4 bases, and 22 bases lay between the germline ends. Germline-derived CDR1 and CDR2 are SGHNT and YENEEA. The CDR3 is made up of 16 amino acids. The DNA of the CDR3 is TGTGCCAGCACCAGGGGCGGCTCTGTCCCGGGAGAGACCCAGTACTTC. Translated: CASTRGGSVPGETQYF. Together with reference TRBV11-3 and TRBJ2-5, the CDR3 gives the full variable domain: EAGVVQSPRYKIIEKKQPVAFWCNPISGHNTLYWYLQNLGQGPELLIRYENEEAVDDSQLPKDRFSAERLKGVDSTLKIQPAELGDSAVYLCASTRGGSVPGETQYFGPGTRLLVL.

This rearrangement joins TRBV19 to TRBJ1-2, with unresolved D. V lost 3 bases and J lost 8, with 16 bases in between. Germline CDR1 and CDR2: LNHDA and SQIVND (reference sequence). The CDR3 runs to 14 residues. In nucleotides, the CDR3 is TGTGCCAGTAGTATTTCGGGGTCATTTGGCGGCTACACCTTC. Residues: CASSISGSFGGYTF.

This chain joins TRBV19 and TRBJ1-5, with TRBD1 as a possible D gene (6 bases). The CDR3 has 15 amino acids. Germline V gene data show CDR1 as LNHDA and CDR2 as SQIVND (reference sequence). V was cut by 7 bases and J by 2 bases, with 15 bases left in between. The CDR3 reads CASILGGAGNQPQHF. The CDR3 coding sequence is TGTGCCAGTATCCTTGGGGGCGCGGGCAATCAGCCCCAGCATTTT. Filled out from reference TRBV19 and TRBJ1-5, the complete variable domain reads DGGITQSPKYLFRKEGQNVTLSCEQNLNHDAMYWYRQDPGQGLRLIYYSQIVNDFQKGDIAEGYSVSREKKESFPLTVTSAQKNPTAFYLCASILGGAGNQPQHFGDGTRLSIL.

V is TRBV15 and J is TRBJ2-7; 7 nucleotides match TRBD1. CDR3 length equals 14 residues. Germline values: CDR1 LNHNV, CDR2 YYDKDF (reference sequence). The V segment lost 3 bases and the J segment 2 bases; nucleotides outside the gene matches: 4. CDR3 DNA: TGTGCCACCAGCAGGTACGGGACAGCCTACGAGCAGTACTTC. Translated: CATSRYGTAYEQYF.

V and J are TRBV6-4 and TRBJ2-7; 10 bases agree with TRBD2. V dropped 1 base and J dropped 3; count of bases not matched to a gene: 3. The germline V gene has CDR1 MRHNA and CDR2 SNTAGT. The length of the CDR3 is 15 residues. The CDR3 sequence is CASSDYSGRNYEQYV. CDR3 sequence (DNA): TGTGCCAGCAGTGACTATAGCGGGAGGAACTACGAGCAGTACGTC.

Only a few counts were recorded for this clone. V is TRBV14 and J is TRBJ2-1, with 8 nucleotides matching TRBD1. The germline CDR1 and CDR2 sequences are SGHDN and FVKESK. The CDR3 contains 18 residues. V shed 0 bases and J 0 bases; nucleotides not matched to a gene: 7. In DNA, the CDR3 is TGTGCCAGCAGCCAAGATTTAGGCAGGGGGCCCTCCTACAATGAGCAGTTCTTC. This sequence encodes CASSQDLGRGPSYNEQFF.

This rearrangement joins TRBV2 to TRBJ1-2; 9 bases fit TRBD1. The CDR3 runs 13 residues. Germline V gives CDR1 SNHLY, CDR2 FYNNEI. V gave up 7 bases and J gave up 4 bases; unmatched junction bases: 4. This CDR3 reads CASMDRGLYGYTF. Here the CDR3 DNA reads TGTGCCAGCATGGACAGGGGCCTCTATGGCTACACCTTC.

The rearrangement links TRBV19 to TRBJ1-5; the match to TRBD1 covers 8 bases. The germline V gene encodes CDR1 LNHDA and CDR2 SQIVND (reference sequence). The CDR3 extends over 13 amino acids. The V and J ends lost 5 bases and 6 bases, in that order; junction bases with no gene match: 3. CDR3 amino acids: CASSGQGAQPQHF. The CDR3 DNA reads TGTGCCAGTAGTGGACAGGGAGCTCAGCCCCAGCATTTT.

The chain joins TRBV7-9 to TRBJ2-1; 7 bases agree with TRBD1. CDR3 length equals 15 residues. Germline V gene sequence: CDR1 SEHNR, CDR2 FQNEAQ (reference sequence). Trimming removed 4 bases from V and 5 bases from J; junction bases left unmatched: 8. The CDR3 DNA sequence: TGTGCCAGCAGCTGGAACAGGGGTTGGAACAATGAGCAGTTCTTC. Translated, it gives CASSWNRGWNNEQFF.

The J gene is TRBJ1-1, the V gene TRBV29-1; D uncertain. This CDR3 contains 11 residues. V lost 5 bases and J 6 bases, leaving 10 bases between the germline ends. CDR1 is SQVTM and CDR2 is ANQGSEA in the germline V gene. The CDR3 coding sequence is TGCAGCGTTCTTGTGGCTTCTGAAGCTTTCTTT. Its protein is CSVLVASEAFF. Looking up the rest from reference TRBV29-1 and TRBJ1-1 gives the full variable domain: SAVISQKPSRDICQRGTSLTIQCQVDSQVTMMFWYRQQPGQSLTLIATANQGSEATYESGFVIDKFPISRPNLTFSTLTVSNMSPEDSSIYLCSVLVASEAFFGQGTRLTVV.